The rows below give T cell receptor beta chains drawn from one sample of a study of Graves' ophthalmopathy and Graves' hyperthyroidism. A single record per CDR3 protein comes from TCRdb applying MiXCR to the multiplex PCR reads. Of about 600,000 distinct CDR3 sequences in the sample, roughly 40% are singletons; the top ten hold over 3.5%. The specimen was peripheral blood or thyroid tissue (not recorded which). These receptors came from an adult man with Graves' hyperthyroidism. The CDR3 runs from the conserved cysteine through the conserved F or W. Fields, in order: V gene, D gene, clone size, J gene, CDR3 protein, CDR3 DNA. The D gene is left open where the match is weak. Size is stated for part of the rows, as once, few or many counts, or as a class when the clone is expanded.

v_gene: TRBV19
d_gene: .
abundance: many
j_gene: TRBJ2-7
CDR3aa: CASSIGEKQYF
CDR3nt: TGTGCCAGTAGTATAGGGGAGAAGCAGTACTTC

v_gene: TRBV12-3/TRBV12-4
d_gene: .
abundance: many
j_gene: TRBJ2-7
CDR3aa: CASSISRGTPLDGQYF
CDR3nt: TGTGCCAGCAGTATATCCAGGGGCACACCCCTCGATGGGCAGTACTTC

v_gene: TRBV6-5
d_gene: .
abundance: .
j_gene: TRBJ1-6
CDR3aa: CASRPTGAGYSPLHF
CDR3nt: TGTGCCAGCAGGCCGACAGGTGCCGGCTATTCACCCCTCCACTTT

v_gene: TRBV7-9
d_gene: .
abundance: once
j_gene: TRBJ1-3
CDR3aa: CASSVRQDSGNTIYF
CDR3nt: TGTGCCAGCAGCGTTAGACAAGACTCTGGAAACACCATATATTTT

v_gene: TRBV6-6
d_gene: .
abundance: many
j_gene: TRBJ2-7
CDR3aa: CASRDQLYEQYF
CDR3nt: TGTGCCAGCAGGGACCAGCTCTACGAGCAGTACTTC

v_gene: TRBV29-1
d_gene: TRBD1
abundance: many
j_gene: TRBJ1-1
CDR3aa: CSVIRGLNTEAFF
CDR3nt: TGCAGCGTCATCAGGGGGTTGAACACTGAAGCTTTCTTT

v_gene: TRBV6-6
d_gene: .
abundance: few
j_gene: TRBJ2-5
CDR3aa: CASSYSPYSPETQYF
CDR3nt: TGTGCCAGCAGTTACTCCCCGTACTCCCCAGAGACCCAGTACTTC

v_gene: TRBV5-8
d_gene: TRBD1
abundance: many
j_gene: TRBJ1-1
CDR3aa: CASSFRIGGGFTEAFF
CDR3nt: TGTGCCAGCAGCTTTCGAATAGGGGGCGGTTTCACTGAAGCTTTCTTT

v_gene: TRBV2
d_gene: .
abundance: many
j_gene: TRBJ2-2
CDR3aa: CASSEARGTGELFF
CDR3nt: TGTGCCAGCAGTGAAGCGAGGGGAACCGGGGAGCTGTTTTTT

v_gene: TRBV20-1
d_gene: TRBD1
abundance: .
j_gene: TRBJ2-5
CDR3aa: CSARATGQETQYF
CDR3nt: TGCAGTGCTAGAGCGACAGGGCAAGAGACCCAGTACTTC

v_gene: TRBV7-8
d_gene: TRBD1
abundance: .
j_gene: TRBJ1-4
CDR3aa: CAWSVFRDRENEKLFF
CDR3nt: TGTGCCTGGAGTGTTTTCCGGGACAGGGAAAATGAAAAACTGTTTTTT

v_gene: TRBV29-1
d_gene: TRBD1
abundance: few
j_gene: TRBJ2-5
CDR3aa: CSQGQGAGETQYF
CDR3nt: TGCAGCCAGGGACAGGGGGCAGGAGAGACCCAGTACTTC

v_gene: TRBV5-1
d_gene: TRBD1
abundance: many
j_gene: TRBJ1-1
CDR3aa: CASSLTGELNTEAFF
CDR3nt: TGCGCCAGCAGCCTTACAGGGGAGCTGAACACTGAAGCTTTCTTT

v_gene: TRBV6-1
d_gene: TRBD1
abundance: many
j_gene: TRBJ1-5
CDR3aa: CATGGTAINQPQHF
CDR3nt: TGTGCCACCGGAGGGACAGCGATCAATCAGCCCCAGCATTTT

v_gene: TRBV24-1
d_gene: TRBD1
abundance: many
j_gene: TRBJ1-1
CDR3aa: CATSDFCSTHHKVGDRVSTEAFF
CDR3nt: TGTGCCACCAGTGATTTTTGTTCCACACACCATAAGGTTGGGGACAGGGTAAGTACTGAAGCTTTCTTT

v_gene: TRBV28
d_gene: TRBD1
abundance: many
j_gene: TRBJ2-7
CDR3aa: CASSTDRVQDEQYF
CDR3nt: TGTGCCAGCAGTACCGACAGGGTTCAGGACGAGCAGTACTTC

v_gene: TRBV12-5
d_gene: TRBD2
abundance: many
j_gene: TRBJ2-7
CDR3aa: CASGLVNSGPYEQYF
CDR3nt: TGTGCTAGTGGTTTGGTGAATAGCGGGCCCTACGAGCAGTACTTC

v_gene: TRBV2
d_gene: .
abundance: many
j_gene: TRBJ2-5
CDR3aa: CASSEAPQTQETQYF
CDR3nt: TGTGCCAGCAGTGAAGCTCCACAGACCCAAGAGACCCAGTACTTC

v_gene: TRBV6-6
d_gene: TRBD1
abundance: many
j_gene: TRBJ1-2
CDR3aa: CASSYMGQGGYTF
CDR3nt: TGTGCCAGCAGTTACATGGGACAGGGTGGCTACACCTTC

v_gene: TRBV6-5
d_gene: .
abundance: many
j_gene: TRBJ1-5
CDR3aa: CASSHSTNQPQHF
CDR3nt: TGTGCCAGCAGTCACAGCACCAATCAGCCCCAGCATTTT

v_gene: TRBV7-2
d_gene: TRBD2
abundance: many
j_gene: TRBJ2-5
CDR3aa: CASSPSGRETQYF
CDR3nt: TGTGCCAGCAGCCCCAGCGGGAGGGAGACCCAGTACTTC

v_gene: TRBV29-1
d_gene: .
abundance: many
j_gene: TRBJ2-7
CDR3aa: CSVEQTYEQYF
CDR3nt: TGCAGCGTTGAACAGACCTACGAGCAGTACTTC

v_gene: TRBV20-1
d_gene: .
abundance: many
j_gene: TRBJ1-4
CDR3aa: CSARDDGGWGGEKLFF
CDR3nt: TGCAGTGCTAGAGATGATGGAGGGTGGGGTGGAGAAAAACTGTTTTTT

v_gene: TRBV7-9
d_gene: .
abundance: many
j_gene: TRBJ2-2
CDR3aa: CATVTRTVNTGELFF
CDR3nt: TGTGCCACCGTTACTCGGACAGTGAACACCGGGGAGCTGTTTTTT

v_gene: TRBV20-1
d_gene: .
abundance: .
j_gene: TRBJ2-2
CDR3aa: CSAPWTGTGELFF
CDR3nt: TGCAGTGCTCCCTGGACTGGAACCGGGGAGCTGTTTTTT

v_gene: TRBV24-1
d_gene: .
abundance: .
j_gene: TRBJ1-5
CDR3aa: CATSDPGPGNQPQHF
CDR3nt: TGTGCCACCAGTGACCCCGGGCCTGGCAATCAGCCCCAGCATTTT

v_gene: TRBV10-3
d_gene: .
abundance: .
j_gene: TRBJ2-5
CDR3aa: CAVSESRETQYF
CDR3nt: TGTGCCGTTAGTGAGTCAAGGGAGACCCAGTACTTC

v_gene: TRBV24-1
d_gene: TRBD2
abundance: few
j_gene: TRBJ2-3
CDR3aa: CATSDGGLAVSTDTQYF
CDR3nt: TGTGCCACCAGTGATGGGGGACTAGCGGTTAGCACAGATACGCAGTATTTT

v_gene: TRBV3-1
d_gene: .
abundance: many
j_gene: TRBJ2-7
CDR3aa: CASSQGAGYEQYF
CDR3nt: TGTGCCAGCAGCCAAGGAGCGGGCTACGAGCAGTACTTC

v_gene: TRBV2
d_gene: .
abundance: .
j_gene: TRBJ2-2
CDR3aa: CASSSGATSNTGELFF
CDR3nt: TGTGCCAGCAGTTCAGGGGCGACCTCGAACACCGGGGAGCTGTTTTTT

v_gene: TRBV5-1
d_gene: .
abundance: .
j_gene: TRBJ2-7
CDR3aa: CASSPEVRGHDEQYF
CDR3nt: TGCGCCAGCAGCCCTGAGGTTCGGGGGCACGACGAGCAGTATTTC

v_gene: TRBV20-1
d_gene: .
abundance: many
j_gene: TRBJ1-1
CDR3aa: CSARGRQGNTEAFF
CDR3nt: TGCAGTGCTAGGGGCCGGCAGGGGAATACTGAAGCTTTCTTT

v_gene: TRBV7-9
d_gene: .
abundance: once
j_gene: TRBJ1-6
CDR3aa: CASSPGLANSPLHF
CDR3nt: TGTGCCAGCAGCCCGGGACTCGCGAATTCACCCCTCCACTTT

v_gene: TRBV5-1
d_gene: TRBD1
abundance: few
j_gene: TRBJ1-1
CDR3aa: CASSLEVRGLGTEAFF
CDR3nt: TGCGCCAGCAGCTTGGAAGTCAGGGGGCTGGGCACTGAAGCTTTCTTT

v_gene: TRBV10-3
d_gene: .
abundance: .
j_gene: TRBJ1-3
CDR3aa: CAINTGARGNTIYF
CDR3nt: TGTGCCATCAATACCGGGGCGCGTGGAAACACCATATATTTT

v_gene: TRBV30
d_gene: .
abundance: once
j_gene: TRBJ1-4
CDR3aa: CAWSGNEKLFF
CDR3nt: TGTGCCTGGAGTGGGAATGAAAAACTGTTTTTT

v_gene: TRBV29-1
d_gene: TRBD1
abundance: .
j_gene: TRBJ1-2
CDR3aa: CSVLPGTGLGYGYTF
CDR3nt: TGCAGCGTCCTACCCGGGACAGGGCTTGGCTATGGCTACACCTTC

v_gene: TRBV9
d_gene: .
abundance: few
j_gene: TRBJ2-7
CDR3aa: CASSPVIWDHEQYF
CDR3nt: TGTGCCAGCAGCCCCGTGATCTGGGATCACGAGCAGTACTTC

v_gene: TRBV19
d_gene: TRBD2
abundance: .
j_gene: TRBJ2-2
CDR3aa: CASGTSGGNTGELFF
CDR3nt: TGTGCCAGCGGGACTAGCGGGGGAAACACCGGGGAGCTGTTTTTT

v_gene: TRBV6-5
d_gene: .
abundance: many
j_gene: TRBJ2-2
CDR3aa: CASSYSSLTGELFF
CDR3nt: TGTGCCAGCAGTTACTCGAGCCTCACCGGGGAGCTGTTTTTT

v_gene: TRBV28
d_gene: .
abundance: .
j_gene: TRBJ2-2
CDR3aa: CASSYEPTAGELFF
CDR3nt: TGTGCCAGCAGTTATGAGCCCACCGCCGGGGAGCTGTTTTTT

v_gene: TRBV24-1
d_gene: TRBD1
abundance: many
j_gene: TRBJ1-5
CDR3aa: CATSAGGTFNQPQHF
CDR3nt: TGTGCCACCAGTGCAGGGGGCACTTTCAATCAGCCCCAGCATTTT

v_gene: TRBV25-1
d_gene: .
abundance: .
j_gene: TRBJ1-2
CDR3aa: CASSDRQISGYTF
CDR3nt: TGTGCCAGCAGTGATAGACAGATCTCTGGCTACACCTTC

v_gene: TRBV29-1
d_gene: .
abundance: once
j_gene: TRBJ2-1
CDR3aa: CSVVTQGGGDNEQFF
CDR3nt: TGCAGCGTTGTGACCCAGGGGGGGGGCGACAATGAGCAGTTCTTC

v_gene: TRBV20-1
d_gene: .
abundance: many
j_gene: TRBJ1-2
CDR3aa: CSARGGRGASGSYTF
CDR3nt: TGCAGTGCTAGAGGGGGCAGAGGAGCAAGTGGTAGCTACACCTTC